These 25 T cell receptor beta chains originate from one sample sequenced in a study of blood T cell repertoires in COVID-19. The protocol was immunoSEQ multiplex PCR, while the TCRdb copy is restricted to in-frame clones and leaves out a portion. The sample lists around 190,000 clones, approximately 89% occurring once. Sequencing used peripheral blood. Receptors originate from a woman aged 55-70 years with acute or convalescent COVID-19.

This chain links TRBV4-1 with TRBJ2-2; 13 bases align to TRBD2. Unmatched junction bases numbered 4, after V lost 0 bases and J lost 6 bases. CDR1 MGHRA and CDR2 YSYEKL come from the germline V gene. The CDR3 consists of 17 residues. The CDR3 DNA sequence: TGCGCCAGCAGCCAAGAGCCTGGACTAGCGGGAGCCGGGGAGCTGTTTTTT. Its protein product is CASSQEPGLAGAGELFF.

The rearrangement joins TRBV11-3 to TRBJ2-2; unclear D gene. Germline V CDR1 and CDR2: SGHNT, YENEEA. The V end lost 1 base, the J end lost 5 bases, and 8 bases lay between the germline ends. CDR3 length: 14 residues. As DNA, the CDR3 is TGTGCCAGCAGCTTAGTGAGGAGTACCGGGGAGCTGTTTTTT. It translates to CASSLVRSTGELFF.

The rearrangement uses TRBV6-5 and TRBJ1-3; D not resolved. CDR1 and CDR2 from the germline V gene are MNHEY and SVGAGI. This CDR3 has 12 amino acids. CDR3 nucleotides: TGTGGTTCGGGGAGCTCTGGAAACACCATATATTTT. Amino acids: CGSGSSGNTIYF.

This clone was detected only once. This chain uses TRBV2 with TRBJ2-5, with 9 bases that match TRBD2. The CDR3 loop spans 13 amino acids. Looked up from germline, CDR1 is SNHLY and CDR2 is FYNNEI. The V gene end was trimmed by 7 bases and the J gene end by 5 bases; junction bases not matched to a gene: 5. CDR3 in amino acids: CASIGTSYETQYF. The CDR3 region has the DNA TGTGCCAGCATAGGGACTAGCTACGAGACCCAGTACTTC. The full variable domain, rest sourced from reference TRBV2 and TRBJ2-5, is EPEVTQTPSHQVTQMGQEVILRCVPISNHLYFYWYRQILGQKVEFLVSFYNNEISEKSEIFDDQFSVERPDGSNFTLKIRSTKLEDSAMYFCASIGTSYETQYFGPGTRLLVL.

The CDR3 DNA sequence: TGTGCCAGCAGTGAAACGGGGGAGGGTGAGCAGTTCTTC. It specifies CASSETGEGEQFF. The chain employs TRBV6-1 and TRBJ2-1; 7 bases match TRBD2. Per the germline V gene, CDR1 is MNHNS and CDR2 is SASEGT. This CDR3 has 13 residues. J was trimmed by 9 bases and V by 2 bases; bases with no gene match: 4.

This clone was seen once. This chain connects TRBV19 to TRBJ1-4, with 7 positions matching TRBD1. The CDR3 length is 15 residues. Trimming cost V 8 bases and J 0 bases; bases outside gene matches: 6. From germline, CDR1 is LNHDA and CDR2 SQIVND (reference sequence). As DNA, the CDR3 is TGTGCCAGTCAAGACAGGGCGGCAACTAATGAAAAACTGTTTTTT. It translates to CASQDRAATNEKLFF.

The chain employs TRBV6-1 and TRBJ2-3, with 10 bases fitting TRBD2. Germline CDR1 is MNHNS and CDR2 is SASEGT. V lost 2 bases and J lost 3; bases outside the gene matches: 5. This CDR3 spans 16 amino acids. The CDR3 region has the DNA TGTGCCAGCAGTGAACAGATAGCGGGAGGTACAGATACGCAGTATTTT. It is translated as CASSEQIAGGTDTQYF.

This clone was seen a single time. This chain connects TRBV6-5 to TRBJ2-1; perhaps TRBD1 as D (5 bases). CDR1 MNHEY and CDR2 SVGAGI come from the germline V gene. V dropped 8 bases and J dropped 9 bases, with 17 bases sitting between them. This CDR3 has 13 residues. CDR3 loop: CASALSGAGEQFF. Written as DNA, the CDR3 is TGTGCCAGCGCCCTGAGTGGGGCAGGTGAGCAGTTCTTC.

V gene TRBV14 combines with J gene TRBJ1-6; D is ambiguous. Trimming pared 5 bases from V and 7 bases from J, leaving 12 bases between. The germline V gene encodes CDR1 SGHDN and CDR2 FVKESK. The CDR3 runs to 14 residues. DNA for the CDR3: TGTGCCAGCAGCACGGGTCGGGTAAATTCACCCCTCCACTTT. Translating it yields CASSTGRVNSPLHF.

The chain employs TRBV27 and TRBJ1-2; maybe TRBD1 (6 bases). There are 14 residues in the CDR3. Trimming removed 6 bases at V and 4 bases at J, with 15 bases between. Germline CDR1 is MNHEY and CDR2 is SMNVEV (reference sequence). The chain's CDR3 is CASSFLPQGYGYTF. Written as DNA, the CDR3 is TGTGCCAGCAGCTTCCTCCCACAGGGCTATGGCTACACCTTC.

The CDR3 protein is CASNQRVTDTQYF. Written as DNA, the CDR3 is TGCGCCAGCAACCAGCGGGTCACAGATACGCAGTATTTT. The chain carries TRBV5-1 and TRBJ2-3; a weak D match, TRBD2 (6 bases). Trimming took 6 bases from V and 2 from J, leaving 10 bases between them. The CDR3 contains 13 residues. Germline V lookup: CDR1 SGHRS, CDR2 YFSETQ.

V is TRBV6-1 and J is TRBJ2-1; TRBD2 matches 9 bases. The V gene's germline CDR1 is MNHNS and CDR2 SASEGT. CDR3 size: 18 residues. V dropped 2 bases and J dropped 0; count of bases not matched to a gene: 8. CDR3 residues: CASSEQLAGLLSYNEQFF. The CDR3 DNA reads TGTGCCAGCAGTGAACAACTAGCGGGCCTCCTCTCCTACAATGAGCAGTTCTTC.

The J gene is TRBJ1-2, the V gene TRBV10-2; no reliable D call. The CDR3 covers 16 residues. V was pared by 0 bases and J by 2 bases, with 13 bases between. CDR1 is WSHSY and CDR2 is SAAADI in the germline V gene. DNA for the CDR3: TGCGCCAGCAGTGAGTCCCAGTTTGGGCTAAACTATGGCTACACCTTC. This gives the protein CASSESQFGLNYGYTF.

CDR3 sequence: CASSLGTSGRAEETQYF. CDR3 nucleotides: TGTGCCAGCAGCTTGGGAACTAGCGGGAGGGCCGAAGAGACCCAGTACTTC. The J gene is TRBJ2-5, the V gene TRBV11-3; 13 nucleotides match TRBD2. The CDR3 runs 17 residues. V lost 3 bases and J lost 3; bases outside the gene matches: 7. Per germline, CDR1 SGHNT and CDR2 YENEEA.

The chain employs TRBV11-2 and TRBJ2-1, with D possibly TRBD1 on 5 matching bases. Germline V gives CDR1 SGHAT, CDR2 FQNNGV. V was clipped by 5 bases and J by 1 base, with 15 bases between them. This CDR3 is built from 16 residues. The CDR3 reads CASSLQGMRSYNEQFF. DNA of the CDR3: TGTGCCAGCAGCCTCCAGGGTATGAGGTCCTACAATGAGCAGTTCTTC.

The chain is built from TRBV3-1 (or the pseudogene TRBV3-2) and TRBJ2-7, with D unresolved. The CDR3 consists of 11 residues. Deletions cut 7 bases from V and 6 bases from J, with 10 bases between. The V gene's germline CDR1 is LGHDT and CDR2 YNNKEL (reference sequence). CDR3 coding DNA: TGTGCCAGCACCGGAGCCGGCGAGCAGTACTTC. This translates into CASTGAGEQYF.

This rearrangement joins TRBV9 to TRBJ2-3; 14 bases align to TRBD2. Germline CDR1 is SGDLS and CDR2 is YYNGEE. This CDR3 is 20 amino acids long. The V gene end was trimmed by 0 bases and the J gene end by 0 bases; junction bases not matched to a gene: 9. CDR3 protein: CASSVEGLAGVGASTDTQYF. As DNA, the CDR3 is TGTGCCAGCAGCGTAGAGGGACTAGCGGGAGTAGGGGCGAGCACAGATACGCAGTATTTT. The full variable domain, with the rest looked up from reference TRBV9 and TRBJ2-3, is DSGVTQTPKHLITATGQRVTLRCSPRSGDLSVYWYQQSLDQGLQFLIQYYNGEERAKGNILERFSAQQFPDLHSELNLSSLELGDSALYFCASSVEGLAGVGASTDTQYFGPGTRLTVL.

The gene calls are TRBV27 and TRBJ2-2; 9 bases line up with TRBD1. Germline V gene sequence: CDR1 MNHEY, CDR2 SMNVEV (reference sequence). Trimming cost V 4 bases and J 4 bases; bases outside gene matches: 10. CDR3 length: 17 residues. In DNA form, the CDR3 reads TGTGCCAGCAGTTCGCCCCGACAGGGGGGGAGCACCGGGGAGCTGTTTTTT. Residues: CASSSPRQGGSTGELFF.

In DNA form, the CDR3 reads TGCGCCAGCAGCCAAGATCCGGGGGATGGCTACACCTTC. This sequence encodes CASSQDPGDGYTF. V usage is TRBV4-1 and J usage is TRBJ1-2; maybe TRBD1 (5 bases). The CDR3 extends over 13 amino acids. Looked up from germline, CDR1 is MGHRA and CDR2 is YSYEKL. The V end was cut by 0 bases, the J end by 6 bases, with 8 bases between.

V and J are TRBV19 and TRBJ1-2; D might be TRBD1 (5 bases). CDR1 is LNHDA and CDR2 is SQIVND in the germline V gene (reference sequence). Trimming left V 5 bases short and J 1 base short, with 14 bases between. The CDR3 spans 15 residues. Here the CDR3 DNA reads TGTGCCAGTAGTGGGGCAGAGCTACGTAACTATGGCTACACCTTC. It translates to CASSGAELRNYGYTF. The full variable domain, its missing parts supplied by reference TRBV19 and TRBJ1-2, is DGGITQSPKYLFRKEGQNVTLSCEQNLNHDAMYWYRQDPGQGLRLIYYSQIVNDFQKGDIAEGYSVSREKKESFPLTVTSAQKNPTAFYLCASSGAELRNYGYTFGSGTRLTVV.

V and J are TRBV28 and TRBJ2-2; 9 bases map to TRBD1. Trimming cost V 4 bases and J 4 bases; bases outside gene matches: 10. CDR1 is MDHEN, CDR2 SYDVKM, per germline. The CDR3 is 17 amino acids. The CDR3 protein is CASSYPSTGGGTGELFF. The CDR3 nucleotides are TGTGCCAGCAGTTATCCCTCAACAGGGGGCGGCACCGGGGAGCTGTTTTTT.

The chain recombines TRBV6-5 with TRBJ2-3, with a possible D match to TRBD2 (5 bases). Trimming removed 2 bases at V and 3 bases at J, with 9 bases between. Germline V lookup: CDR1 MNHEY, CDR2 SVGAGI. The CDR3 contains 14 residues. CDR3 region: CASSYRDLTDTQYF. The DNA for the CDR3 is TGTGCCAGCAGTTACCGGGATCTAACAGATACGCAGTATTTT.

This chain links TRBV19 with TRBJ2-6; D is possibly TRBD1 (7 bases). The CDR3 spans 19 residues. V was clipped by 3 bases and J by 0 bases, with 18 bases between them. Germline assignment: CDR1 LNHDA and CDR2 SQIVND (reference sequence). This CDR3 reads CASSIEAGQIYSGANVLTF. The CDR3 coding sequence is TGTGCCAGTAGTATCGAGGCGGGACAGATTTACTCTGGGGCCAACGTCCTGACTTTC.

J is TRBJ2-5 and V is TRBV11-3; a weak D match, TRBD1 (5 bases). The germline V and J ends were trimmed by 1 base and 4 bases, with 13 bases remaining between them. Germline V gene lookup returns CDR1 SGHNT and CDR2 YENEEA. The CDR3 runs 15 residues. Here the CDR3 reads CASSLGQGITETQYF. The CDR3 nucleotides are TGTGCCAGCAGCTTAGGGCAGGGAATAACAGAGACCCAGTACTTC.

V is TRBV18 and J is TRBJ2-1; 11 nucleotides align to TRBD2. Germline CDR1 reads KGHSH; CDR2 reads LQKENI. The CDR3 has 17 amino acids. V lost 4 bases and J lost 0; bases outside the gene matches: 5. The CDR3 here is CASSRGLAASSYNEQFF. CDR3 nucleotide sequence: TGTGCCAGCTCACGGGGACTAGCGGCCAGCTCCTACAATGAGCAGTTCTTC.